The 16 T cell receptor beta chains below were found in one sample sequenced in a study of identical twins. TCRdb re-called the 5' RACE reads with MiXCR, one entry per CDR3 protein. The sample comprises fewer than 900,000 distinct CDR3 sequences, over 15% of which are singletons, and about an eighth rests with the top ten. This same sample was also taken into another study, of T cells expressing NK-cell markers.

Sequencing was performed on PBMCs. Source of these receptors: a young woman in good health.

The rearrangement uses TRBV12-3 or TRBV12-4 and TRBJ2-1; D possibly corresponds to TRBD1 (6 bases). The V end was cut by 7 bases, the J end by 6 bases, with 13 bases between. The CDR3 is 13 residues long. This chain's CDR3 is CASNLEGGNEQFF. The DNA of the CDR3 is TGTGCCAGCAACCTAGAAGGGGGCAATGAGCAGTTCTTC.

V is TRBV7-2 and J is TRBJ2-3, with TRBD2 matching 7 bases. The J segment lost 5 bases and the V segment lost 2 bases, leaving 7 bases of the junction unmatched. Per the germline V gene, CDR1 is SGHTA and CDR2 is FQGNSA. The CDR3 runs 15 residues. CDR3 DNA sequence: TGTGCCAGCAGCTTACAAAGCGGGGCTCTAGATACGCAGTATTTT. This gives the protein CASSLQSGALDTQYF.

This clonotype appeared a few times. V and J are TRBV6-5 and TRBJ2-1, with unresolved D. The CDR3 length is 13 residues. The germline V and J ends were trimmed by 0 bases and 6 bases, with 6 bases remaining between them. CDR1 MNHEY and CDR2 SVGAGI come from the germline V gene. The CDR3 loop is CASSYSTRNEQFF. The CDR3 nucleotides read TGTGCCAGCAGTTACTCGACCCGCAATGAGCAGTTCTTC.

This sequence joins TRBV6-4 and TRBJ2-3; TRBD2 matches at 7 bases. The CDR3 runs to 15 residues. With V trimmed by 3 bases and J by 0 bases, 3 bases remained unmatched. Germline V gives CDR1 MRHNA, CDR2 SNTAGT. The CDR3 reads CASSESAGSTDTQYF. CDR3 nucleotides: TGTGCCAGCAGTGAGTCAGCGGGGAGCACAGATACGCAGTATTTT.

The chain uses TRBV5-5 and TRBJ1-2; 7 nucleotides align to TRBD1. Losses at the gene ends were 6 bases for V and 1 base for J; bases not matched to a gene: 6. Germline-derived CDR1 and CDR2 are SGHKS and YYEKEE (reference sequence). The CDR3 runs 14 residues. DNA of the CDR3: TGTGCCAGCAAGCCTCAGGGGGATAACTATGGCTACACCTTC. This translates into CASKPQGDNYGYTF.

This clonotype was counted ten times or more. The CDR3 bases are TGTGCCAGCAGCCCGAAGGGAAGCGGGGGTAGTTATACGCAGTATTTT. Encoded protein: CASSPKGSGGSYTQYF. The chain carries TRBV7-3 and TRBJ2-3; 8 bases map to TRBD2. Per the germline V gene, CDR1 is SGHTA and CDR2 is FQGTGA. Trimming took 5 bases from V and 7 from J; bases not matched to a gene: 14. This CDR3 comprises 16 residues.

This clonotype was recorded a few times. The rearrangement joins TRBV10-3 to TRBJ2-3, with D perhaps matching TRBD1 (6 bases). Germline lookup yields CDR1 ENHRY and CDR2 SYGVKD. CDR3 length equals 17 residues. V was trimmed by 3 bases and J by 0 bases, leaving 16 bases between them. As DNA, the CDR3 is TGTGCCATCAGTGATGGTCAGGGGTTTGGAAGCACAGATACGCAGTATTTT. Amino acids: CAISDGQGFGSTDTQYF.

This clonotype was seen just once. This rearrangement joins TRBV20-1 to TRBJ2-1; D perhaps matches TRBD2 (5 bases). Germline CDR1 is DFQATT and CDR2 is SNEGSKA (reference sequence). CDR3 length: 12 amino acids. The DNA for the CDR3 is TGCAGCGCAGCGGCTGAGTACGTTGAGCAGTTCTTC. This translates into CSAAAEYVEQFF.

This chain's CDR3 is CASSLEQVTDTQYF. CDR3 in DNA: TGCGCCAGCAGCTTGGAGCAGGTCACAGATACGCAGTATTTT. The chain recombines TRBV5-1 with TRBJ2-3; the D is unclear. This CDR3 has 14 amino acids. The V end was cut by 0 bases, the J end by 2 bases, with 7 bases between. Looked up from germline, CDR1 is SGHRS and CDR2 is YFSETQ.

This clonotype was seen only once. In this CDR3 the conserved last residue, phenylalanine or tryptophan, is missing, so a read error is likely. The rearrangement uses TRBV2 and TRBJ2-7, with D tentatively TRBD1 (5 bases). Germline V gives CDR1 SNHLY, CDR2 FYNNEI. The CDR3 has 14 residues. Trimming pared 5 bases from V and 0 bases from J, leaving 11 bases between. DNA for the CDR3: TGTGCCAGCAGTTACCGACAGCCCTCCTACGAGCAGTACTTG. Its translation: CASSYRQPSYEQYL.

The chain recombines TRBV6-1 with TRBJ2-1, with TRBD2 identical over 11 bases. CDR1 is MNHNS and CDR2 is SASEGT in the germline V gene. The CDR3 is 15 amino acids. V lost 10 bases to trimming and J lost 7 bases; unmatched junction nucleotides: 12. CDR3 bases: TGTGCCATCTCCCCGACTAGCGGGACGGGGAATGAGCAGTTCTTC. It yields the protein CAISPTSGTGNEQFF.

This clonotype came up a few times. V and J are TRBV6-6 and TRBJ2-3, with unresolved D. The ends were cut back, 7 bases at V and 0 bases at J, with 8 bases in the middle. CDR3 length: 13 amino acids. CDR1 is MNHNY, CDR2 SVGAGI, per germline (reference sequence). This CDR3 reads CASNYDSTDTQYF. CDR3 nucleotide sequence: TGTGCCAGCAATTATGACAGCACAGATACGCAGTATTTT.

V is TRBV19 and J is TRBJ2-3; no reliable D call. The CDR3 contains 14 residues. Germline CDR1 is LNHDA and CDR2 is SQIVND (reference sequence). V was clipped by 8 bases and J by 2 bases, with 14 bases between them. The CDR3 nucleotides read TGTGCCAGTTCAGGAGAAAGGTTCACAGATACGCAGTATTTT. Its protein product is CASSGERFTDTQYF.

This clonotype was counted between two and nine times. This sequence joins TRBV20-1 and TRBJ2-7; 8 nucleotides align to TRBD2. With 3 bases clipped from V and 0 bases from J, the junction kept 10 bases outside the gene matches. The CDR3 extends over 16 amino acids. Germline V gene lookup returns CDR1 DFQATT and CDR2 SNEGSKA (reference sequence). DNA for the CDR3: TGCAGTGCTAGTGGAGGGAGGGGGACTAGCTCCTACGAGCAGTACTTC. This sequence encodes CSASGGRGTSSYEQYF.

The chain couples TRBV7-2 to TRBJ2-3; 7 nucleotides match TRBD1. With 5 bases clipped from V and 2 bases from J, the junction kept 10 bases outside the gene matches. This CDR3 contains 16 residues. CDR1 SGHTA and CDR2 FQGNSA come from the germline V gene. CDR3 sequence (DNA): TGTGCCAGCAGCCTAAATAGGGGGCGGTTCACAGATACGCAGTATTTT. It specifies CASSLNRGRFTDTQYF.

The V call is TRBV20-1, the J call TRBJ2-3; 11 bases agree with TRBD2. CDR1 DFQATT and CDR2 SNEGSKA come from the germline V gene (reference sequence). J lost 4 bases, V lost 5 bases, and 8 bases had no gene match. There are 15 residues in the CDR3. The CDR3 protein is CSAESLAGGSDTQYF. The CDR3 coding sequence is TGCAGTGCTGAAAGCCTAGCGGGAGGCTCAGATACGCAGTATTTT.